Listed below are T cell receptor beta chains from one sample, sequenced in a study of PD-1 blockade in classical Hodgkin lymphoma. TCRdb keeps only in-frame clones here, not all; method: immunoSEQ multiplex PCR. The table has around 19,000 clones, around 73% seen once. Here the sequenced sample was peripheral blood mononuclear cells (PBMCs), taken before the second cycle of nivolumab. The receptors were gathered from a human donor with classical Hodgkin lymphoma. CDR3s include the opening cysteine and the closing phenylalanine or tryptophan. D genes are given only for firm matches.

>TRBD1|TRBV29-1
CSARQGIYYGYTF
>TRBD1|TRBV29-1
CSVATLAGGAETQYF
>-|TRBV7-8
CASSLANGLDYEQYF
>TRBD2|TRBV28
CASSRTSGRTILQETQYF
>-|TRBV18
CASSPLDEQYF
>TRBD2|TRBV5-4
CASLMASGLVYEQYF
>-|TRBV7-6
CASSLVPGSTYEQYF
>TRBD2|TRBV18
CASSPPIAGITDTQYF
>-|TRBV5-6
CASSSRGAPYNEQFF
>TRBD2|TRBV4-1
CASSQVLAGAPHEQYF
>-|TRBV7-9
CASSLSFSYEQYF
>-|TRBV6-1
CASKVTGTDTQYF
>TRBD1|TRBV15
CATTTGQPSYGYTF
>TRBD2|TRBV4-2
CASSPLAGSTDTQYF
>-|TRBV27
CASSYDRENYGYTF
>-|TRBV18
CASSPAAGAQYF
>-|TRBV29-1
CSVELGSGGEQYF
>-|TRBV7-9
CASSPSGGSYEQYF
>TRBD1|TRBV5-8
CASSIGQGPYEQYF
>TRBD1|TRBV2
CASSVGTVYNSPLHF
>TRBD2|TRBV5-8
CASSLAGTTQFF
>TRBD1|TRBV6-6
CASSYSPSGQGYEQYF
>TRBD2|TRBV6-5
CASSPAAGVGNEQYF
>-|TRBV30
CAWQRGLYNYGYTF
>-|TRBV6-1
CASSLLKSYEQYF
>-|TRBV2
CASSGFQGGTGELFF
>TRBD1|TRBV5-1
CASSLSRDRGYEQYF
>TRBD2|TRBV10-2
CASLTSGGYEQYF
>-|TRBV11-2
CASSTGSGRETQYF
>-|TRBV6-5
CASRRGGGLTDTQYF
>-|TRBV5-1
CASSGKTSPPEQFF
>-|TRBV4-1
CASEDWSANTGELFF
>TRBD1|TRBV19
CASTGQGRSEAFF
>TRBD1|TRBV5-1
CASSSTGTGGETQYF
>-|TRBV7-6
CASSARPGPSDEQYF
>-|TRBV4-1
CASSPETPGPYEQYF
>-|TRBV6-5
CASSYSSQSGELFF
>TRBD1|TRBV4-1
CASSVGQGDQPQHF
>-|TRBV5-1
CASSLGMGADPYEQYF
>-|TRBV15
CATSREGTAKQFF
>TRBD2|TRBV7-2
CASSLVASGKLYEQYF
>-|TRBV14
CASSQDMNTEAFF
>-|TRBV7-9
CASKGGATEAFF
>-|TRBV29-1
CSVDGGGGNTEAFF
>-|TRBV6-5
CASSSDSEQPQHF
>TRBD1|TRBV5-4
CASSTDRGATYNEQFF
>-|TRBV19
CASSIDDSAYEQYF
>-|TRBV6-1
CASTGGNYGYTF
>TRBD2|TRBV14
CASSQVIAGGRPYEQYF
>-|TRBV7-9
CASRVGSYEQYF
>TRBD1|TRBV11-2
CASSLSTGGNYEQYF
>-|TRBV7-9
CASSLSSTDTQYF
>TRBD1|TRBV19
CASSIMARGRGQPQHF
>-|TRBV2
CASSEPGTVPEAFF
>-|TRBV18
CASSPSGSPTGELFF
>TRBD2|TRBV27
CASSLTSPGLAYEQFF
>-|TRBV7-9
CASSLWAAWRLNEQFF
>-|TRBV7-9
CASSLSGYEQYF
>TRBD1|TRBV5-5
CASSARPRDRAQYTDTQYF
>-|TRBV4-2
CASSQESTNSYEQYF